A selection of T cell receptor beta chains follows, all from one sample in a study. Each CDR3 protein gets one entry after TCRdb re-called the 5' RACE reads with MiXCR. The sample records about 46,000 distinct CDR3 sequences, about 28% being singletons. Input material: naive CD4+ T cells sorted from blood. These receptor sequences come from a female donor with breast cancer. The conserved cysteine and the conserved F or W are not part of the CDR3 here. Clone sizes are given selectively: once, few, many, or a class where the clone is expanded.

j_call clone_size v_call cdr3_length cdr3_aa
TRBJ2-1 - TRBV29-1 10 SASLGPTEQF
TRBJ2-2 few TRBV7-2 14 ASSSAGLSNTGELF
TRBJ2-3 many TRBV7-2 14 ASSWGGRTFTDTQY
TRBJ2-3 many TRBV6-2/TRBV6-3 12 ATTDLSGTDTQY
TRBJ1-1 few TRBV3-1 11 ASSPWGDTEAF
TRBJ2-6 - TRBV6-2/TRBV6-3 14 ASWYRGLSGANVLT
TRBJ2-7 once TRBV2 11 ASRIRQGVEQY
TRBJ2-5 many TRBV15 14 ATSRGASGFQETQY
TRBJ2-1 few TRBV4-2 15 ASSQDIHLSSYNEQF
TRBJ2-3 - TRBV12-3/TRBV12-4 11 ASSSLTTDTQY
TRBJ2-1 few TRBV6-6 11 ASSASGYNEQF
TRBJ2-4 medium-sized TRBV9 13 ASSPRATGENIQY
TRBJ2-1 few TRBV20-1 14 SARESRTSGRAEQF
TRBJ1-2 few TRBV6-1 11 ASSESGYDGYT
TRBJ1-5 - TRBV7-9 15 ASSLDGGEYNNQPQH
TRBJ2-3 - TRBV7-6 15 ANSLVELAGGTDTQY
TRBJ1-2 many TRBV4-1 13 ASSQAGQGGYGYT
TRBJ2-5 - TRBV3-1 12 ASSQGRTHGTQY
TRBJ2-7 - TRBV12-3/TRBV12-4 11 ASSRQGVHEQY
TRBJ1-2 - TRBV9 12 ASSARDRGLGYT
TRBJ2-3 once TRBV5-1 14 ASSLGTSLAFDTQY
TRBJ2-3 - TRBV5-1 13 ASSPSGAVTDTQY
TRBJ1-2 few TRBV6-1 11 ASRTGQTYGYT
TRBJ2-7 - TRBV6-1 11 ASKTGRTYEQY
TRBJ1-5 - TRBV7-2 10 ASSLEGQPQH
TRBJ2-2 - TRBV9 13 ASQLGQSNTGELF
TRBJ2-5 - TRBV7-2 11 ASSLQGWGTQY
TRBJ1-6 few TRBV29-1 11 SARDRFNSPLH
TRBJ2-7 few TRBV5-5 12 ASTIDRASYEQY
TRBJ1-2 - TRBV10-1 11 ASSIGPNYGYT
TRBJ2-1 - TRBV7-3 18 ASSPGTSGGAMGRRDEQF
TRBJ2-1 - TRBV12-3/TRBV12-4 14 ASSATRLAGGDEQF
TRBJ2-3 - TRBV4-1 16 ASSQGGRLPSSTDTQY
TRBJ2-3 - TRBV6-6 12 ASQAGTSTDTQY
TRBJ1-5 - TRBV9 12 ASSVEGSNQPQH
TRBJ2-1 many TRBV6-2/TRBV6-3 14 ASSRTRGAAGGSQF
TRBJ2-1 few TRBV6-5 14 ASSYSNSGVYNEQF
TRBJ1-4 - TRBV5-5 16 ASSLRLRLMAGGEKLF
TRBJ1-2 many TRBV7-8 13 ASSPRDSPSYGYT
TRBJ2-1 - TRBV4-3 14 ASSQESVASYNEQF
TRBJ1-2 few TRBV5-1 10 ASSIDREGYT
TRBJ1-2 - TRBV6-1 14 ASSDRQGWTNYGYT
TRBJ1-5 - TRBV5-1 14 ASSLDRAGGNQPQH
TRBJ2-2 - TRBV7-3 13 ASSLSAGETGELF
TRBJ2-4 - TRBV20-1 13 SATKDVLAKNIQY
TRBJ2-3 - TRBV24-1 12 ATSDGGFTDTQY
TRBJ2-1 few TRBV20-1 12 SASRWVSYNEQF
TRBJ1-5 - TRBV21-1 14 ASSKVRRVFNQPQH
TRBJ2-1 - TRBV5-1 14 ASGDNSGYLGDEQF
TRBJ2-1 - TRBV7-6 15 ASSQQPTSGRQYEQF
TRBJ1-4 - TRBV5-1 14 ASSFDGGRTNEKLF
TRBJ2-1 - TRBV30 13 AWSSGGSSYNEQF
TRBJ2-3 few TRBV12-3/TRBV12-4 14 ASSVNRDSYTDTQY
TRBJ2-1 - TRBV4-3 15 ASSQDWTSGFYNEQF
TRBJ1-2 - TRBV3-1 13 ASSQASIGDYGYT
TRBJ1-2 - TRBV5-6 12 ASGSWGAGYGYT